A single sample gave rise to the 30 T cell receptor beta chains below, sequenced in a study of cytomegalovirus exposure and HLA in healthy donors. The table came from immunoSEQ multiplex PCR; TCRdb's copy has only in-frame clones and leaves some out. This sample has under 300,000 clones, with around 87% found just once. The sample consisted of PBMCs. The receptors come from a woman aged 25 to 45 in good health and CMV-seropositive.

V is TRBV5-1 and J is TRBJ1-4; TRBD1 aligns across 7 bases. Unmatched junction bases numbered 0, after V lost 0 bases and J lost 1 base. CDR1 and CDR2 (germline): SGHRS, YFSETQ. The CDR3 loop spans 15 amino acids. The CDR3 reads CASSLGQGTNEKLFF. CDR3 nucleotides: TGCGCCAGCAGCTTGGGACAGGGAACTAATGAAAAACTGTTTTTT. Full variable domain (remainder filled in from reference TRBV5-1 and TRBJ1-4): KAGVTQTPRYLIKTRGQQVTLSCSPISGHRSVSWYQQTPGQGLQFLFEYFSETQRNKGNFPGRFSGRQFSNSRSEMNVSTLELGDSALYLCASSLGQGTNEKLFFGSGTQLSVL.

The genes are TRBV27 and TRBJ2-7, with 7 bases that match TRBD2. The CDR3 is 17 amino acids. V shed 7 bases, J shed 5 bases, and the junction held 20 bases outside the gene matches. Germline V gene lookup returns CDR1 MNHEY and CDR2 SMNVEV (reference sequence). The CDR3 DNA follows: TGTGCCAGCAAACATGGGATGGGGGAGGGAGTGAAGAACGAGCAGTACTTC. It translates to CASKHGMGEGVKNEQYF.

CDR3 DNA sequence: TGTGCCAGCAGTGGCGGGACTAGCGGGAGTTTCAATGAGCAGTTCTTC. This sequence encodes CASSGGTSGSFNEQFF. V is TRBV6-1 and J is TRBJ2-1; TRBD2 matches at 14 bases. Germline trimming cut 4 bases from V and 6 bases from J; bases unmatched to any gene: 5. There are 16 residues in the CDR3. Germline-derived CDR1 and CDR2 are MNHNS and SASEGT.

This sequence joins TRBV4-2 and TRBJ1-1; no clear D. V was shortened by 2 bases and J by 8 bases, with 9 bases between the two germline ends. Germline loops: CDR1 LGHNA, CDR2 YNFKEQ. This CDR3 contains 12 residues. Here the CDR3 reads CASSQTLAEAFF. The CDR3 nucleotides read TGTGCCAGCAGCCAAACGCTGGCCGAAGCTTTCTTT.

The J gene is TRBJ2-5, the V gene TRBV27, with no clear D. The CDR3 extends over 13 amino acids. Germline loops: CDR1 MNHEY, CDR2 SMNVEV (reference sequence). V lost 0 bases, J lost 2 bases, and 4 bases lay in between. The CDR3 sequence: CASSLSRQETQYF. The CDR3 coding sequence is TGTGCCAGCAGTTTATCCAGACAAGAGACCCAGTACTTC.

The chain links TRBV5-4 to TRBJ2-7; the match to TRBD1 covers 9 bases. V lost 5 bases, J lost 2 bases, and 8 bases stayed unmatched. Germline loops: CDR1 SGHNT, CDR2 YYREEE (reference sequence). The CDR3 totals 15 residues. The CDR3 DNA follows: TGTGCCAGCAGTATGAGACAGGGGGGAACCTACGAGCAGTACTTC. It translates to CASSMRQGGTYEQYF.

This clone has a handful of counts. The V and J genes are TRBV30 and TRBJ1-2, with D perhaps TRBD1 (5 bases). V was shortened by 3 bases and J by 7 bases, with 9 bases between the two germline ends. This CDR3 is 11 amino acids long. Germline loops: CDR1 GTSNPN, CDR2 SVGIG (reference sequence). CDR3 region: CAWRFRAGYTF. The CDR3 nucleotides are TGTGCCTGGAGGTTCAGGGCTGGCTACACCTTC.

This chain links TRBV7-8 with TRBJ2-7; possible D gene TRBD1, 5 bases. V lost 1 base and J lost 4, with 11 bases in between. This CDR3 is built from 14 residues. Looked up from germline, CDR1 is SGHVS and CDR2 is FQNEAQ. CDR3 amino acids: CASSLVPRAYEQYF. In nucleotides, the CDR3 is TGTGCCAGCAGCTTAGTCCCCAGGGCTTACGAGCAGTACTTC.

The chain uses TRBV28 and TRBJ2-1, with 13 bases matching TRBD2. CDR1 and CDR2 (germline): MDHEN, SYDVKM. V shed 6 bases, J shed 5 bases, and the junction held 1 base outside the gene matches. This CDR3 has 14 residues. This chain's CDR3 is CASRGLAGNNEQFF. The CDR3 DNA is TGTGCCAGCAGGGGACTAGCGGGGAACAATGAGCAGTTCTTC.

J is TRBJ2-7 and V is TRBV5-5, with 11 bases lining up with TRBD2. The J segment lost 4 bases and the V segment lost 2 bases, leaving 2 bases of the junction unmatched. CDR1 SGHKS and CDR2 YYEKEE come from the germline V gene (reference sequence). This CDR3 is built from 14 residues. CDR3 sequence reads: CASSLTSGRYEQYF. CDR3 nucleotides: TGTGCCAGCAGCTTAACTAGCGGGAGATACGAGCAGTACTTC.

The chain recombines TRBV5-6 with TRBJ2-7; 7 bases match TRBD1. This CDR3 contains 15 residues. V lost 4 bases to trimming and J lost 4 bases; unmatched junction nucleotides: 11. Germline assignment: CDR1 SGHDT and CDR2 YYEEEE. DNA of the CDR3: TGTGCCAGCAGCCTGGGGGCAGGGGGTAGGTACGAGCAGTACTTC. This translates into CASSLGAGGRYEQYF.

The V call is TRBV28, the J call TRBJ1-5; TRBD1 matches at 7 bases. CDR1 is MDHEN and CDR2 is SYDVKM in the germline V gene. V was pared by 4 bases and J by 2 bases, with 8 bases of the junction left unmatched. CDR3 length: 16 residues. Here the CDR3 reads CASSWTGPFGNQPQHF. The CDR3 nucleotides read TGTGCCAGCAGTTGGACAGGACCTTTTGGCAATCAGCCCCAGCATTTT.

The gene calls are TRBV6-1 and TRBJ1-1, with D possibly matching TRBD1 (6 bases). V shed 4 bases and J shed 2 bases, with 17 bases lying between them. Per germline, CDR1 MNHNS and CDR2 SASEGT. The CDR3 covers 16 residues. CDR3 coding DNA: TGTGCCAGCAGTGTCGACAGGTCCTATTTTAACACTGAAGCTTTCTTT. The encoded protein is CASSVDRSYFNTEAFF.

In DNA form, the CDR3 reads TGTGCTAGTGGACCGTCAGGACAGGACCCACAAGAGACCCAGTACTTC. This translates into CASGPSGQDPQETQYF. The chain recombines TRBV12-5 with TRBJ2-5, with TRBD1 matching over 7 bases. Germline V gives CDR1 LGHNT, CDR2 FRNRAP. The CDR3 spans 16 residues. The V segment lost 6 bases and the J segment 2 bases; nucleotides outside the gene matches: 12.

The chain carries TRBV5-1 and TRBJ2-1, with 7 bases fitting TRBD2. Germline values: CDR1 SGHRS, CDR2 YFSETQ. This CDR3 is 13 amino acids long. The J segment lost 6 bases and the V segment lost 4 bases, leaving 4 bases of the junction unmatched. CDR3 sequence (DNA): TGCGCCAGCAGCGGGACTATGGGCAATGAGCAGTTCTTC. It translates to CASSGTMGNEQFF.

V and J are TRBV28 and TRBJ1-2; a weak D match, TRBD1 (6 bases). CDR3 length equals 15 residues. The germline V gene encodes CDR1 MDHEN and CDR2 SYDVKM. V lost 4 bases, J lost 5 bases, and 17 bases lay in between. In nucleotides, the CDR3 is TGTGCCAGCAGTTCACAGGGCGCCCCTTATTATGGCTACACCTTC. Its translation: CASSSQGAPYYGYTF.

This clone was counted once. This rearrangement joins TRBV15 to TRBJ1-3, with TRBD1 matching over 9 bases. The CDR3 is made up of 20 amino acids. Germline V gene data show CDR1 as LNHNV and CDR2 as YYDKDF (reference sequence). The ends lost 0 bases at V and 0 bases at J; junction bases unmatched: 12. This CDR3 is CATSRDPGQGHSFSGNTIYF. The DNA for the CDR3 is TGTGCCACCAGCAGAGACCCGGGACAGGGACATAGTTTCTCTGGAAACACCATATATTTT.

The gene calls are TRBV4-2 and TRBJ2-7, with 10 positions matching TRBD2. The CDR3 covers 15 residues. After removal of 3 bases from V and 6 bases from J, the junction contained 8 bases not matched to a gene. CDR1 is LGHNA, CDR2 YNFKEQ, per germline. The CDR3 reads CASSHPPGTSVEQYF. The CDR3 DNA follows: TGTGCCAGCAGCCACCCACCCGGGACTAGCGTCGAGCAGTACTTC.

V usage is TRBV29-1 and J usage is TRBJ2-7, with 11 bases identical to TRBD2. Germline CDR1 is SQVTM and CDR2 is ANQGSEA. This CDR3 has 15 amino acids. The trim removed 6 bases at V and 7 bases at J, leaving 14 bases unmatched. The DNA for the CDR3 is TGCAGCGTGAGGGTAGCGGGAGGGTCTCATTTGGAGCAGTACTTC. Its protein is CSVRVAGGSHLEQYF.

This CDR3 reads CASSFLGPRAYEQYF. The CDR3, as DNA: TGTGCCAGCAGCTTTTTGGGCCCACGAGCCTACGAGCAGTACTTC. V gene TRBV5-6 combines with J gene TRBJ2-7; D is uncertain. V was shortened by 2 bases and J by 2 bases, with 14 bases between the two germline ends. This CDR3 region has 15 residues. From germline, CDR1 is SGHDT and CDR2 YYEEEE.

The J gene is TRBJ2-1, the V gene TRBV11-2, with D maybe TRBD1 (5 bases). The CDR3 extends over 13 amino acids. Germline values: CDR1 SGHAT, CDR2 FQNNGV. The ends were cut back, 2 bases at V and 9 bases at J, with 11 bases in the middle. The chain's CDR3 is CASSLPQGGEQFF. CDR3 nucleotide sequence: TGTGCCAGCAGCTTACCCCAGGGTGGTGAGCAGTTCTTC.

This rearrangement joins TRBV7-6 to TRBJ2-5; 14 positions match TRBD2. This CDR3 has 15 amino acids. From germline, CDR1 is SGHVS and CDR2 FNYEAQ. The ends lost 5 bases at V and 4 bases at J; junction bases unmatched: 3. This CDR3 reads CASSPGLAGAETQYF. As DNA, the CDR3 is TGTGCCAGCAGCCCGGGACTAGCGGGAGCAGAGACCCAGTACTTC.

This chain uses TRBV9 with TRBJ2-3; the match to TRBD2 covers 9 bases. The V gene's germline CDR1 is SGDLS and CDR2 YYNGEE. Losses at the gene ends were 0 bases for V and 6 bases for J; bases not matched to a gene: 2. CDR3 length equals 14 residues. Here the CDR3 DNA reads TGTGCCAGCAGCGTAGGGCGGGAGGGGGATACGCAGTATTTT. It translates to CASSVGREGDTQYF.

This chain joins TRBV27 and TRBJ2-3; maybe TRBD2 (6 bases). The ends were cut back, 8 bases at V and 2 bases at J, with 17 bases in the middle. CDR1 is MNHEY, CDR2 SMNVEV, per germline (reference sequence). This CDR3 is 15 amino acids long. CDR3: CASAPVGGNTDTQYF. Written as DNA, the CDR3 is TGTGCCAGCGCCCCGGTGGGGGGAAACACAGATACGCAGTATTTT.

V is TRBV5-4 and J is TRBJ2-3, with 7 bases aligning to TRBD1. Germline V gene data show CDR1 as SGHNT and CDR2 as YYREEE (reference sequence). Unmatched junction bases numbered 13, after V lost 6 bases and J lost 6 bases. The CDR3 loop spans 15 amino acids. CDR3 sequence (DNA): TGTGCCAGCACCATTCGACAGGGAACGTTTGATACGCAGTATTTT. This codes for CASTIRQGTFDTQYF.

The rearrangement joins TRBV5-1 to TRBJ2-3; tentative D call: TRBD2 (6 bases). The CDR3 is 11 residues long. V was pared by 6 bases and J by 5 bases, with 7 bases between. Germline V gene lookup returns CDR1 SGHRS and CDR2 YFSETQ. The CDR3 DNA sequence: TGCGCCAGCACCGGGGGAGATACGCAGTATTTT. As protein: CASTGGDTQYF.

V gene TRBV19 combines with J gene TRBJ2-7, with 7 bases identical to TRBD2. Germline V gene sequence: CDR1 LNHDA, CDR2 SQIVND (reference sequence). The CDR3 contains 14 residues. V shed 7 bases, J shed 2 bases, and the junction held 8 bases outside the gene matches. The CDR3 region has the DNA TGTGCCAGTAATTCCGGGACTATCCCCTACGAGCAGTACTTC. Its protein product is CASNSGTIPYEQYF.

The table lists this clone with a count of one. The rearrangement joins TRBV30 to TRBJ1-2; D is undetermined. The CDR3 runs to 15 residues. From germline, CDR1 is GTSNPN and CDR2 SVGIG (reference sequence). Trimming cost V 0 bases and J 1 base, with 12 bases left between them. The CDR3 loop reads CAWSVFVRVNYGYTF. The CDR3 DNA is TGTGCCTGGAGTGTATTTGTGAGGGTTAACTATGGCTACACCTTC.

The genes are TRBV10-1 and TRBJ2-7, with TRBD1 as a possible D gene (6 bases). The CDR3 length is 13 residues. V lost 4 bases and J lost 9, with 16 bases in between. CDR1 and CDR2 from the germline V gene are WNHNN and SYGVQD (reference sequence). Written as DNA, the CDR3 is TGCGCCAGCAGTGGGGGGCCAGGCGCGGTGCAGTACTTC. Its translation is CASSGGPGAVQYF.

The chain is built from TRBV11-2 and TRBJ2-7; D is uncertain. The germline V gene has CDR1 SGHAT and CDR2 FQNNGV. The V end lost 0 bases, the J end lost 1 base, and 10 bases lay between the germline ends. There are 15 residues in the CDR3. The CDR3 DNA sequence: TGTGCCAGCAGCTTAGACAGCGCCGTGTCCTACGAGCAGTACTTC. Protein: CASSLDSAVSYEQYF.